This is a list of T cell receptor beta chains from one sample in a study of CXCR3-negative and CXCR3-positive naive CD8 T cells. TCRdb reprocessed the 5' RACE reads and keeps a single row for each CDR3 protein, giving no DNA. In total, the table holds some 130,000 distinct CDR3 sequences. What was sequenced was naive CXCR3- CD8+ T cells from blood. The source is a human donor in good health. Some clones in this sample may be carry-over from other donors' samples. Both conserved end residues are part of each CDR3.

v_call: TRBV4-1
j_call: TRBJ2-5
cdr3_aa: CASSQKLAGGPYQETQYF

v_call: TRBV28
j_call: TRBJ2-7
cdr3_aa: CASSPWGEERWQYF

v_call: TRBV28
j_call: TRBJ2-7
cdr3_aa: CASSHFGGYSYEQYF

v_call: TRBV7-2
j_call: TRBJ1-1
cdr3_aa: CASSLVLGSDEAFF

v_call: TRBV7-3
j_call: TRBJ2-7
cdr3_aa: CASSLNRGHEQYF

v_call: TRBV20-1
j_call: TRBJ2-3
cdr3_aa: CSAIDRDGTDTQYF

v_call: TRBV7-2
j_call: TRBJ1-6
cdr3_aa: CASSLDHSPRVRPLHF

v_call: TRBV7-6
j_call: TRBJ2-2
cdr3_aa: CASSPPGTGDTGELFF

v_call: TRBV5-1
j_call: TRBJ2-1
cdr3_aa: CASSFGGNIYNEQFF

v_call: TRBV6-5
j_call: TRBJ2-1
cdr3_aa: CASRALKAGVSYNEQFF

v_call: TRBV7-6
j_call: TRBJ2-1
cdr3_aa: CASSETPRGHEQFF

v_call: TRBV10-3
j_call: TRBJ2-7
cdr3_aa: CAISEIGENEQYF

v_call: TRBV29-1
j_call: TRBJ2-1
cdr3_aa: CSVVLTSGTYNEQFF

v_call: TRBV7-9
j_call: TRBJ2-1
cdr3_aa: CASSLEDSYNEQFF

v_call: TRBV4-1
j_call: TRBJ1-1
cdr3_aa: CASTPGTGGNTEAFF

v_call: TRBV28
j_call: TRBJ1-2
cdr3_aa: CAIQVNSLAGPLRF

v_call: TRBV7-9
j_call: TRBJ1-2
cdr3_aa: CASRTGLDGYTF

v_call: TRBV7-9
j_call: TRBJ2-3
cdr3_aa: CASSRDLAGASTDTQYF

v_call: TRBV7-9
j_call: TRBJ2-2
cdr3_aa: CASSPPRGTGELFF

v_call: TRBV7-9
j_call: TRBJ2-7
cdr3_aa: CASSPQTGLLYEQYF

v_call: TRBV10-1
j_call: TRBJ2-7
cdr3_aa: CASSDLDRYYEQYF

v_call: TRBV6-4
j_call: TRBJ2-6
cdr3_aa: CASNQGEGANVLTF

v_call: TRBV27
j_call: TRBJ2-5
cdr3_aa: CASSLRRAETQYF

v_call: TRBV14
j_call: TRBJ2-7
cdr3_aa: CASSQDWDLYEQYF

v_call: TRBV19
j_call: TRBJ2-5
cdr3_aa: CASSLVWTGGEETQYF

v_call: TRBV7-3
j_call: TRBJ2-1
cdr3_aa: CASSLGTSGFNEQFF

v_call: TRBV29-1
j_call: TRBJ2-1
cdr3_aa: CSVNAGGDEQFF

v_call: TRBV20-1
j_call: TRBJ2-7
cdr3_aa: CSAWRSYEQYF

v_call: TRBV29-1
j_call: TRBJ2-5
cdr3_aa: CSVVSGAVKETQYF

v_call: TRBV29-1
j_call: TRBJ2-7
cdr3_aa: CSVGTSGPYEQYF

v_call: TRBV18
j_call: TRBJ2-3
cdr3_aa: CASSPEDRGRLYTDTQYF

v_call: TRBV29-1
j_call: TRBJ1-2
cdr3_aa: CSVSLDGNFYGYTF

v_call: TRBV28
j_call: TRBJ2-3
cdr3_aa: CASSSTSGSGTDTQYF

v_call: TRBV7-9
j_call: TRBJ2-1
cdr3_aa: CASSRPYRAGVGDEQFF

v_call: TRBV7-9
j_call: TRBJ1-1
cdr3_aa: CASSPLTGTSTEAFF

v_call: TRBV28
j_call: TRBJ1-1
cdr3_aa: CASSLDEGTEAFF

v_call: TRBV7-6
j_call: TRBJ1-3
cdr3_aa: CASSLGQGSGKTIYF

v_call: TRBV29-1
j_call: TRBJ1-1
cdr3_aa: CSVGQGVTEAFF

v_call: TRBV7-3
j_call: TRBJ1-1
cdr3_aa: CASSFQRNTEAFF

v_call: TRBV6-2/TRBV6-3
j_call: TRBJ2-1
cdr3_aa: CASCPITWVTSGYYNEQFF

v_call: TRBV29-1
j_call: TRBJ2-3
cdr3_aa: CSADRDTSTDTQYF

v_call: TRBV12-3/TRBV12-4
j_call: TRBJ2-5
cdr3_aa: CASSPDRGGETQYF

v_call: TRBV29-1
j_call: TRBJ2-7
cdr3_aa: CSVQGAVNEQYF

v_call: TRBV29-1
j_call: TRBJ2-7
cdr3_aa: CSLVGERDEQYF

v_call: TRBV7-9
j_call: TRBJ2-6
cdr3_aa: CASSLDRGLSGANVLTF

v_call: TRBV28
j_call: TRBJ1-4
cdr3_aa: CASSGTGTGGFGWEKLFF

v_call: TRBV7-9
j_call: TRBJ1-2
cdr3_aa: CASSSVGGLAYGYTF

v_call: TRBV4-1
j_call: TRBJ2-1
cdr3_aa: CASSQEAGTSVYNEQFF

v_call: TRBV29-1
j_call: TRBJ1-2
cdr3_aa: CSVQSPYGYTF

v_call: TRBV7-6
j_call: TRBJ2-5
cdr3_aa: CASSLGFGETQYF

v_call: TRBV28
j_call: TRBJ2-6
cdr3_aa: CASRSLGSSGANVLTF

v_call: TRBV7-9
j_call: TRBJ1-2
cdr3_aa: CASSHTGGYGYTF

v_call: TRBV3-2
j_call: TRBJ2-2
cdr3_aa: CASSQDLAGSNTGELFF

v_call: TRBV7-9
j_call: TRBJ1-1
cdr3_aa: CASSSGQLNTEAFF

v_call: TRBV10-3
j_call: TRBJ1-1
cdr3_aa: CAISAGANTEAFF

v_call: TRBV20-1
j_call: TRBJ1-2
cdr3_aa: CSANFGRQNYGYTF